This T cell receptor (beta chain) was found in a study of OX40 agonist ivuxolimab in advanced cancers. Whole-study context: Administration of intravenous ivuxolimab to patients occurred every 2 weeks at 0.01 to 10 mg/kg.

TCRdb's copy holds only in-frame clones and misses some; the assay was immunoSEQ multiplex PCR. The profile shows 85,000 to 90,000 clones, around 83% of them singletons. In germline, CDR1 is MNHNS, CDR2 SASEGT. The V end lost 7 bases, the J end lost 2 bases, and 15 bases lay between the germline ends. The CDR3 is 14 residues long. The chain is built from TRBV6-1 and TRBJ2-7; a possible D gene is TRBD2 (5 bases). This TCR was sampled from an adult with an advanced solid tumor such as melanoma, head and neck, liver or kidney cancer. The starting material was CD4+ or CD8+ T cells sorted from blood, obtained in a trial of the OX40 agonist ivuxolimab. DNA of the CDR3: TGTGCCAGCACGAGGACTGCTGCGACCTACGAGCAGTACGTC. Translating it yields CASTRTAATYEQYV.